Below, 4 T cell receptor beta chains from the same sample are listed, as sequenced in a study of blood T cell repertoires in COVID-19. TCRdb keeps only in-frame clones here, not all; method: immunoSEQ multiplex PCR. In the table there are some 280,000 clones, around 85% of which are singletons. Sequences were obtained from peripheral blood. The source of these receptors is a woman aged 50 to 60 with active or convalescent COVID-19.

The V and J genes are TRBV12-5 and TRBJ2-7; D is possibly TRBD1 (5 bases). This CDR3 comprises 12 residues. Trimming removed 3 bases at V and 9 bases at J, with 12 bases between. Germline-derived CDR1 and CDR2 are LGHNT and FRNRAP. The CDR3 region has the DNA TGTGCTAGTGGTTTTACAGGTGGTGCGCAGTACTTC. It translates to CASGFTGGAQYF.

This clone was seen a single time. The chain carries TRBV27 and TRBJ1-1; TRBD1 matches at 9 bases. The CDR3 is made up of 14 amino acids. J was trimmed by 4 bases and V by 7 bases; bases with no gene match: 7. CDR1 is MNHEY and CDR2 is SMNVEV in the germline V gene (reference sequence). As DNA, the CDR3 is TGTGCCAGCACCCACAGGGGGCAGTCCACTGAAGCTTTCTTT. It yields the protein CASTHRGQSTEAFF.

The V call is TRBV9, the J call TRBJ2-7; 10 bases are shared with TRBD2. CDR1 SGDLS and CDR2 YYNGEE come from the germline V gene. The CDR3 consists of 14 residues. V gave up 3 bases and J gave up 2 bases; unmatched junction bases: 2. CDR3 nucleotide sequence: TGTGCCAGCAGCGCTAGCGGGAGTACCTACGAGCAGTACTTC. Its translation: CASSASGSTYEQYF.

The chain joins TRBV28 to TRBJ1-2; D is unresolved. This CDR3 is built from 19 residues. Trimming took off 7 bases at V and 4 bases at J, with 31 bases between the two ends. Germline-derived CDR1 and CDR2 are MDHEN and SYDVKM. The CDR3 bases are TGTGCCAGCACCTTACCCCCGGGAGGCAGGAGCCACCTGCCCTATGGCTACACCTTC. Translated: CASTLPPGGRSHLPYGYTF.